This T cell receptor (beta chain) was captured in a study of control samples from healthy donors and cancer patients (dated by TCRdb to the early 2020s). As for this clone: The antigen it binds to is not known. Per-base quality was not reported, and no clone a single base away is much larger than it.

The method behind the library was the immunoSEQ multiplex PCR assay. In its TCRdb copy, this immuneACCESS table keeps in-frame sequences only and misses some clones. Where compared with another copy, unresolved V genes explain less than half of these, and the others have no known cause. Present in this sample are 150,000 to 200,000 clones, around 87% of which were seen just once. Of the sample, 1.3% to 1.5% is held by the ten largest clones. According to the germline V gene (reference sequence), CDR1 reads LNHDA and CDR2 reads SQIVND. V is shortened by 9 bases, J by 0 bases, and the region joining them spans 17 bases. The CDR3, from cysteine to phenylalanine, totals 15 residues. The DNA shown is the 45-base CDR3, in frame from base 1.

The chain is assembled from TRBV19 and TRBJ1-2, and perhaps TRBD1 as D gene, on 5 matching bases. The sequencing sample was made of blood. The receptor's source is a woman in her forties or fifties in good health. The CDR3 region: CASSPLGRTNYGYTF. The DNA reads TGTGCCAGCAGCCCCTTGGGACGTACTAACTATGGCTACACCTTC. Outside the CDR3, residues come from the reference TRBV19 and TRBJ1-2 proteins, so the full variable domain is: DGGITQSPKYLFRKEGQNVTLSCEQNLNHDAMYWYRQDPGQGLRLIYYSQIVNDFQKGDIAEGYSVSREKKESFPLTVTSAQKNPTAFYLCASSPLGRTNYGYTFGSGTRLTVV.